This T cell receptor (beta chain) was captured in a study of regulatory T cells in long-lasting Graves disease. Study-wide results and limits: No thyroid tissue was studied; the work used peripheral blood only. Favored gene segments in persistent disease were TRBV28, TRBJ1-2 and TRBJ2-5.

About this clonotype: Its specificity is not known.

Through Arm-PCR of CDR3 regions and iRepertoire HTBI primers, TCR beta libraries were built. TCRdb processed the multiplex PCR reads anew with MiXCR; each CDR3 protein has one entry. The sample lists hundreds of thousands of distinct CDR3 sequences, around 17% occurring once. Described time point: newly diagnosed GD, antithyroid drugs for less than 3 months. Following extraction of RNA from PBMCs, that RNA was used to make the TCR library. Trimming took off 1 base at V and 3 bases at J, with 11 bases between the two ends. The V gene's germline CDR1 is SGHRS and CDR2 YFSETQ. The CDR3 spans 15 residues. These data also formed part of another study, on T cells in Graves' hyperthyroidism and ophthalmopathy. As that report states: Across 18 months, stable Graves' hyperthyroidism was marked by no progression to ophthalmopathy. Blood also held most thyroid clonotypes expanded beyond 0.001.

This receptor was identified in a woman aged 30 to 39 with Graves disease. Source: peripheral blood mononuclear cells (PBMCs), taken at new diagnosis, from a patient treated with antithyroid drugs. This chain links TRBV5-1 with TRBJ2-1; D uncertain. The CDR3 loop reads CASSLRPGVYNEQFF. The CDR3 DNA reads as TGCGCCAGCAGCTTGCGCCCTGGGGTCTACAATGAGCAGTTCTTC.